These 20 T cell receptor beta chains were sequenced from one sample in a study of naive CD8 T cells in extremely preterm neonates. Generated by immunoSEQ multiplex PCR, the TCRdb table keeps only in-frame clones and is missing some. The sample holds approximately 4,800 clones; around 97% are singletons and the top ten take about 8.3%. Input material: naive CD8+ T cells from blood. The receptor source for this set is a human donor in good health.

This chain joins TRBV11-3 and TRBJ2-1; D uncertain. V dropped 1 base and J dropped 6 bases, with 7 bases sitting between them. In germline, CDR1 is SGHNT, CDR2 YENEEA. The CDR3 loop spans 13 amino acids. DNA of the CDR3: TGTGCCAGCAGCTTAGGCCTACCCAATGAGCAGTTCTTC. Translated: CASSLGLPNEQFF.

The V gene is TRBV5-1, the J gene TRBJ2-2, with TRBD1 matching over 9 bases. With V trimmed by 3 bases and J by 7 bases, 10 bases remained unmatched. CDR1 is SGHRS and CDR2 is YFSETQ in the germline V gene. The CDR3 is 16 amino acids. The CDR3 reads CASSYGTGSIGGELFF. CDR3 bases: TGCGCCAGCAGCTATGGGACAGGGTCAATAGGCGGGGAGCTGTTTTTT.

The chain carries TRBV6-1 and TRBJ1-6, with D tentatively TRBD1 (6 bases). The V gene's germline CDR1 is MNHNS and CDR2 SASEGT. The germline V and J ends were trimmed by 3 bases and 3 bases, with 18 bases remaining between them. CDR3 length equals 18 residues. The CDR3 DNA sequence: TGTGCCAGCAGTGACGTAGGGGACACCAATTACTATAATTCACCCCTCCACTTT. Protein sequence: CASSDVGDTNYYNSPLHF.

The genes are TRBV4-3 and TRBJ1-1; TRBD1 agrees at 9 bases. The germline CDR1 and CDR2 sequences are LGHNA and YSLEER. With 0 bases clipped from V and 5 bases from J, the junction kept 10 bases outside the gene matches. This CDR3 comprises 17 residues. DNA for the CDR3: TGCGCCAGCAGCCAAGATTCAGAGGACAGGGGCAGAACTGAAGCTTTCTTT. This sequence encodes CASSQDSEDRGRTEAFF.

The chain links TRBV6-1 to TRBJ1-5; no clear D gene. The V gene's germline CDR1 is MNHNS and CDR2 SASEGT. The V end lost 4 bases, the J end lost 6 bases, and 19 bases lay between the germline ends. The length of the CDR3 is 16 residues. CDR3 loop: CASSGFWGGTGQPQHF. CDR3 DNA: TGTGCCAGCAGTGGATTTTGGGGAGGAACGGGTCAGCCCCAGCATTTT.

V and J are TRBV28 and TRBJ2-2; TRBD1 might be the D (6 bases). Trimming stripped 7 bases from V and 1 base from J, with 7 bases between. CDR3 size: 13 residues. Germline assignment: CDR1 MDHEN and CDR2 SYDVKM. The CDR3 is CASKTGNTGELFF. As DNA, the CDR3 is TGTGCCAGCAAGACAGGGAACACCGGGGAGCTGTTTTTT.

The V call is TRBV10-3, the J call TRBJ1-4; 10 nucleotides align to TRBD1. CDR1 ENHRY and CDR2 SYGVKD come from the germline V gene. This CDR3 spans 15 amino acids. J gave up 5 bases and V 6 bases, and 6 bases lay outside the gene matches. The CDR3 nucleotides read TGTGCCATCAGAGCCTCGGGACAGGGGAATGAAAAACTGTTTTTT. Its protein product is CAIRASGQGNEKLFF.

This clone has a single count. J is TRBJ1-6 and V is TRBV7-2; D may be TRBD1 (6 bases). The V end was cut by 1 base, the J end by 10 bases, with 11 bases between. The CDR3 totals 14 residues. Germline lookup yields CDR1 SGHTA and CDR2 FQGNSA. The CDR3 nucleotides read TGTGCCAGCAGCTTAGTGACAGGCTCATCACCCCTCCACTTT. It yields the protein CASSLVTGSSPLHF. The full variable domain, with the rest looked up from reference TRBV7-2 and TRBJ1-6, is GAGVSQSPSNKVTEKGKDVELRCDPISGHTALYWYRQSLGQGLEFLIYFQGNSAPDKSGLPSDRFSAERTGGSVSTLTIQRTQQEDSAVYLCASSLVTGSSPLHFGNGTRLTVT.

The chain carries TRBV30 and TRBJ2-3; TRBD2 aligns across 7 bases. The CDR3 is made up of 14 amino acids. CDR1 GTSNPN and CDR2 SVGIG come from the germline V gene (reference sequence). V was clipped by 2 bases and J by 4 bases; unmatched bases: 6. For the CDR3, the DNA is TGTGCCTGGAGTCTGACTAGCCTCGCAGATACGCAGTATTTT. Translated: CAWSLTSLADTQYF.

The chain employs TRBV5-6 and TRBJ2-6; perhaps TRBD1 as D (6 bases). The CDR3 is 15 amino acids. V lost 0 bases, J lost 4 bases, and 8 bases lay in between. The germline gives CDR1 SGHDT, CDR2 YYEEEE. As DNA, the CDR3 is TGTGCCAGCAGCTTGGACAGGGCCGGGGCCAACGTCCTGACTTTC. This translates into CASSLDRAGANVLTF.

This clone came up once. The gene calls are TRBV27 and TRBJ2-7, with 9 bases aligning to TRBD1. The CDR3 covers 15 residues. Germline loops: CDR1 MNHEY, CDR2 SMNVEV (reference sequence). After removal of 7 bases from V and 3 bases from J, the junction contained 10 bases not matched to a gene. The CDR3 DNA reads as TGTGCCAGCAAATCAACCCCGGGACAGGGCTACGAGCAGTACTTC. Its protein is CASKSTPGQGYEQYF.

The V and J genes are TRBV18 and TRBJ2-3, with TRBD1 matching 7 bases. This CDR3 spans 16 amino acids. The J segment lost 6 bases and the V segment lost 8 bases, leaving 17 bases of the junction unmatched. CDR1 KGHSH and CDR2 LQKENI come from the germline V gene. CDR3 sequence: CASNREQGLPSDTQYF. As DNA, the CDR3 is TGTGCCAGCAACAGGGAACAGGGGCTCCCCTCGGATACGCAGTATTTT.

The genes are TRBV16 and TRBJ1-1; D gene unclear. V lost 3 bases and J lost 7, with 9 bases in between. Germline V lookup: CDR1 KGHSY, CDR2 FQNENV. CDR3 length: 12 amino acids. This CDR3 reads CASSHYINEAFF. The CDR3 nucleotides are TGTGCCAGCAGCCACTATATTAATGAAGCTTTCTTT.

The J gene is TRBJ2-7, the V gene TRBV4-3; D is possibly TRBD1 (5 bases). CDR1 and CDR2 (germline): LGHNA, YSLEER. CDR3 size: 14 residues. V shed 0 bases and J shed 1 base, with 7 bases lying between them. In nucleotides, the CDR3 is TGCGCCAGCAGCCAAGATACAGGATCCTACGAGCAGTACTTC. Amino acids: CASSQDTGSYEQYF.

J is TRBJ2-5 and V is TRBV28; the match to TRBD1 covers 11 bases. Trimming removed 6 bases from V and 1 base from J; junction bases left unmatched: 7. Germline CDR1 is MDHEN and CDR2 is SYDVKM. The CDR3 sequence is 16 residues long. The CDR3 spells CASRSLGTGGQETQYF. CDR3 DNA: TGTGCCAGCAGATCCCTAGGGACAGGGGGCCAAGAGACCCAGTACTTC.

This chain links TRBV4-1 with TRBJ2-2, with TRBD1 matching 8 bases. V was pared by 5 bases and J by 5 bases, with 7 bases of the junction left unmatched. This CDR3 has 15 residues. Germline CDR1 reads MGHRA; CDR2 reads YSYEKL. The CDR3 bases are TGCGCCAGCAGCTCAAGACAGGGGAGGACCGGGGAGCTGTTTTTT. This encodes CASSSRQGRTGELFF.

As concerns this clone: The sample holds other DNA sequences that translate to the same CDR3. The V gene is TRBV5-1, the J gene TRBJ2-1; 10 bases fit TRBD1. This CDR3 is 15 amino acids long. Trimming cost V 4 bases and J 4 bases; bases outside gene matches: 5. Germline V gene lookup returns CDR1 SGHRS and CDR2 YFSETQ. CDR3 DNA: TGCGCCAGCAGCGGGGGGACAGGGGCATACAATGAGCAGTTCTTC. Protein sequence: CASSGGTGAYNEQFF.

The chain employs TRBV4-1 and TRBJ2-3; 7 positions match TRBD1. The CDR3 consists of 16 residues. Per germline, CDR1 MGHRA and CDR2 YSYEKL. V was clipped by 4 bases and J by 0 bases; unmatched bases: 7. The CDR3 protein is CASSPRQGASTDTQYF. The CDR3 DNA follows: TGCGCCAGCAGCCCCAGACAGGGAGCTAGCACAGATACGCAGTATTTT.

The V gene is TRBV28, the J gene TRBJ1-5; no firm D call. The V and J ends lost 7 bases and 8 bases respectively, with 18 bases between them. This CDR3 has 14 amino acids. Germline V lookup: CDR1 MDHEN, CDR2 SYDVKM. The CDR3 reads CASTPSDVVKPQHF. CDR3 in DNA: TGTGCCAGCACCCCGAGCGACGTGGTTAAGCCCCAGCATTTT. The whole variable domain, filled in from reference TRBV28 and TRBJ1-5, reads DVKVTQSSRYLVKRTGEKVFLECVQDMDHENMFWYRQDPGLGLRLIYFSYDVKMKEKGDIPEGYSVSREKKERFSLILESASTNQTSMYLCASTPSDVVKPQHFGDGTRLSIL.

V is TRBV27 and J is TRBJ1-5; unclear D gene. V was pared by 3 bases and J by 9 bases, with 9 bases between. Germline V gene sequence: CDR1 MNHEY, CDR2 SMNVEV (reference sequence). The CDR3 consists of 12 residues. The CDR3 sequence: CASSFPRGPQHF. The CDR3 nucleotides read TGTGCCAGCAGTTTCCCTAGAGGGCCCCAGCATTTT.